The sequence of this T cell receptor (beta chain) was determined in a study of T-cell reconstitution after alpha-beta-depleted transplantation in children. The study, taken as a whole, reports: The main origin of T-cell counts and diversity one year after transplant was newly produced T cells.

Germline V gene data show CDR1 as SNHLY and CDR2 as FYNNEI. The CDR3 has 8 amino acids. The V end lost 6 bases, the J end lost 11 bases, and 2 bases lay between the germline ends. The sample holds many counts of this clonotype. The target antigen is unknown. Preparation of the TCRbeta library used unique molecular identifiers. Using its own MiXCR run on the PCR reads, TCRdb lists one record per CDR3 protein. Of 200,000 to 250,000 distinct CDR3 sequences in the sample, about 11% were seen once. Source: PBMCs, taken before TCRalphabeta/CD19-depleted stem cell transplant. The clonotype originates from a child younger than two with acute myeloid leukemia, due to receive a stem cell transplant. This chain links TRBV2 with TRBJ2-1; D remains ambiguous. CDR3 region: CASSQQFF. The CDR3 DNA reads as TGTGCCAGCAGCCAGCAGTTCTTC.